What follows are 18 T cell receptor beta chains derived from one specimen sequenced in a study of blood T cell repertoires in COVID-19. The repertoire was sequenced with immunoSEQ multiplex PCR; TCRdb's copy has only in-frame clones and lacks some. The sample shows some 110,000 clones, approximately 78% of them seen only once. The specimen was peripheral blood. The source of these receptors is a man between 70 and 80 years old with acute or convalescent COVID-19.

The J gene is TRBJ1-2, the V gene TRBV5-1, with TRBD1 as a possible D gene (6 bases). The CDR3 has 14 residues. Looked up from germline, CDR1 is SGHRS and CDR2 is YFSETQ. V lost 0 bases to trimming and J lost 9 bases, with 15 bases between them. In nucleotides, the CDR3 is TGCGCCAGCAGCTTGGCACAGGGCGAAGGGAGCTACACCTTC. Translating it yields CASSLAQGEGSYTF.

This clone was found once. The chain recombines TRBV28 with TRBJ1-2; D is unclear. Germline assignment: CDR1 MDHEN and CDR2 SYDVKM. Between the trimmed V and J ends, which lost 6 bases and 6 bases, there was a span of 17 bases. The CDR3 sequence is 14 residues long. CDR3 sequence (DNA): TGTGCCAGCAGGTCCGGGAACTCTATCCATGGCTACACCTTC. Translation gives CASRSGNSIHGYTF.

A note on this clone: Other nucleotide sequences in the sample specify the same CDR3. DNA for the CDR3: TGTGCCAGCAGCTTACAGGAGAACACTGAAGCTTTCTTT. Its translation is CASSLQENTEAFF. The chain carries TRBV7-3 and TRBJ1-1; D not resolved. This CDR3 comprises 13 residues. Trimming removed 2 bases at V and 1 base at J, with 5 bases between. The germline V gene has CDR1 SGHTA and CDR2 FQGTGA.

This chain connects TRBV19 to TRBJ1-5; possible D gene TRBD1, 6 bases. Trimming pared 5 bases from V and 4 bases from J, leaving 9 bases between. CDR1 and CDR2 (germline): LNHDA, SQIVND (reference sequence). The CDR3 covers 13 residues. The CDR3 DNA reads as TGTGCCAGTAGTCAGGACAGAAATCAGCCCCAGCATTTT. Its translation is CASSQDRNQPQHF.

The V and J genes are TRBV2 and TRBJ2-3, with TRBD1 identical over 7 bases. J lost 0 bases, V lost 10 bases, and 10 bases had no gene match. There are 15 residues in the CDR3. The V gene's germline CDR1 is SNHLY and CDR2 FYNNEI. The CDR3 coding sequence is TGTGCCAACCTAGGGACAGAGACTAGCACAGATACGCAGTATTTT. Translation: CANLGTETSTDTQYF.

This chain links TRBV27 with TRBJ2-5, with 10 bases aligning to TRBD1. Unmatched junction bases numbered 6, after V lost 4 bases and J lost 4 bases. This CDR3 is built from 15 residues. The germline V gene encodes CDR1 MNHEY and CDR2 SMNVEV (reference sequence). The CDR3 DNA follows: TGTGCCAGCAGTTCAAACGACAGGGGGCTAGAGACCCAGTACTTC. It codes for CASSSNDRGLETQYF.

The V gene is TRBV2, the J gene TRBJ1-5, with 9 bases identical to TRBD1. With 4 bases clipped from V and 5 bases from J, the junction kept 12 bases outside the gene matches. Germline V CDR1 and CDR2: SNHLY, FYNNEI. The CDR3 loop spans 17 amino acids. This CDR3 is CASSVFPGTGKDQPQHF. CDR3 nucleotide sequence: TGTGCCAGCAGTGTCTTCCCGGGGACAGGGAAGGATCAGCCCCAGCATTTT.

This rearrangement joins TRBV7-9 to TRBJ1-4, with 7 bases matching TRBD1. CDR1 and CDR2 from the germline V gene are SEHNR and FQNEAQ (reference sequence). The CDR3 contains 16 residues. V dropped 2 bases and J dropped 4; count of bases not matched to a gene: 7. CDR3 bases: TGTGCCAGCAGCTTAACAGGGGTCGCCCATAATGAAAAACTGTTTTTT. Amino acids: CASSLTGVAHNEKLFF.

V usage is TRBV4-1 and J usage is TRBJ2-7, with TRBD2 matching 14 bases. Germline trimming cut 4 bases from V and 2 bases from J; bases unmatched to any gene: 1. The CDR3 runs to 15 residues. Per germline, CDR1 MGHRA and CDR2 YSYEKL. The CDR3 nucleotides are TGCGCCAGCAGCCGGGGACTAGCGGGAGCCTACGAGCAGTACTTC. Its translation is CASSRGLAGAYEQYF.

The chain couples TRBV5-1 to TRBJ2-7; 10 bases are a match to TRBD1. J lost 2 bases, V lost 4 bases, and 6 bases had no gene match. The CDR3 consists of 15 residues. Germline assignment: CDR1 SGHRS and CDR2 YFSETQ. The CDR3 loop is CASSEPGTGAYEQYF. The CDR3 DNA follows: TGCGCCAGCAGCGAACCCGGGACAGGGGCCTACGAGCAGTACTTC.

CDR3: CASLRQGSTGELFF. CDR3 coding DNA: TGTGCCAGTCTTCGACAGGGAAGCACCGGGGAGCTGTTTTTT. The V call is TRBV19, the J call TRBJ2-2, with 7 bases fitting TRBD1. CDR1 LNHDA and CDR2 SQIVND come from the germline V gene (reference sequence). CDR3 length: 14 residues. J was trimmed by 4 bases and V by 8 bases; bases with no gene match: 7.

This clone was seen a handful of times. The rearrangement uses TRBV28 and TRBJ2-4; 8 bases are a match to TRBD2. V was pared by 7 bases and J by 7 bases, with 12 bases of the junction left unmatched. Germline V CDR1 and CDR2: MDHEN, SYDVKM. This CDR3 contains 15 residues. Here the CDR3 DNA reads TGTGCCAGCACCCACAAGACCGGGACTAGGAACATTCAGTACTTC. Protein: CASTHKTGTRNIQYF. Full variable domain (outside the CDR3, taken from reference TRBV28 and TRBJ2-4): DVKVTQSSRYLVKRTGEKVFLECVQDMDHENMFWYRQDPGLGLRLIYFSYDVKMKEKGDIPEGYSVSREKKERFSLILESASTNQTSMYLCASTHKTGTRNIQYFGAGTRLSVL.

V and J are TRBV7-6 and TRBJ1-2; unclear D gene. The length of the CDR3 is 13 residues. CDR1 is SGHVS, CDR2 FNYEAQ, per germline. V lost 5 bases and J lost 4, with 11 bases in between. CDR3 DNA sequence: TGTGCCAGCAGCAGAGAGCGGGGCTATGGCTACACCTTC. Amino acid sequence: CASSRERGYGYTF.

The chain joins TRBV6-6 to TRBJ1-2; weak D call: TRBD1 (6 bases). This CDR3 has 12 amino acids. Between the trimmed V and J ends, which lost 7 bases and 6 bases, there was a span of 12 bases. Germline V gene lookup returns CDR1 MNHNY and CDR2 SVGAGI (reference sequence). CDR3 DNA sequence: TGTGCCAGCAACCAGGGGTGGGATGGCTACACCTTC. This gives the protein CASNQGWDGYTF.

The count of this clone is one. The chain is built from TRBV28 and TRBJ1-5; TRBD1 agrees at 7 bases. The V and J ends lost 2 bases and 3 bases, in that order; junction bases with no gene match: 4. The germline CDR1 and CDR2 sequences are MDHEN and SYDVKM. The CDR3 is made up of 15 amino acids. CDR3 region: CASSLTGENNQPQHF. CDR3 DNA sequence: TGTGCCAGCAGTTTAACAGGGGAGAACAATCAGCCCCAGCATTTT.

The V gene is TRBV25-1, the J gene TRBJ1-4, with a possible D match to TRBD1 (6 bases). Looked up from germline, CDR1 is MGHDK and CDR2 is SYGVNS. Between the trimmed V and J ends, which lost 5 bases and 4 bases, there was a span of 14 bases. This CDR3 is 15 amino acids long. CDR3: CASSHPDRFNEKLFF. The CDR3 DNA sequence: TGTGCCAGCAGTCACCCCGACAGGTTTAATGAAAAACTGTTTTTT.

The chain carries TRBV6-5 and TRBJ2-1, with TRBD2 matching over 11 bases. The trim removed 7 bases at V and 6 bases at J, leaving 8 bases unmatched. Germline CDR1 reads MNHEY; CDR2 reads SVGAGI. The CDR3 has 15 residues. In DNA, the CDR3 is TGTGCCAGCATGTTAGCGGGAGGGTTGTTCAATGAGCAGTTCTTC. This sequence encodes CASMLAGGLFNEQFF.

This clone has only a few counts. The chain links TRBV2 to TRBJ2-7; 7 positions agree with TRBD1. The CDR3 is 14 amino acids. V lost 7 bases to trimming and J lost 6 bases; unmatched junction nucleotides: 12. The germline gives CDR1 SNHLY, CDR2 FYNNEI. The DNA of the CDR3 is TGTGCCAGCAATCGAGGGCAGGGGGTGCGCGAGCAGTACTTC. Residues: CASNRGQGVREQYF.